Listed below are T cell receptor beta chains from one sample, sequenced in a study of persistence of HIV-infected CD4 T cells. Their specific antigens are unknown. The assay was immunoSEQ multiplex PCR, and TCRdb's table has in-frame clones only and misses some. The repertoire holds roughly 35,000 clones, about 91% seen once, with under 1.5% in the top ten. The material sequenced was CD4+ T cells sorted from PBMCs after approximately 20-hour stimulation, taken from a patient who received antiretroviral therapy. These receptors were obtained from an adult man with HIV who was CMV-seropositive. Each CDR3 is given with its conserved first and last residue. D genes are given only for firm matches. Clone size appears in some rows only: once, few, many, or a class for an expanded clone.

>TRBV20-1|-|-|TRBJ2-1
CSASGGGNEQFF
TGCAGTGCTAGTGGGGGAGGCAATGAGCAGTTCTTC
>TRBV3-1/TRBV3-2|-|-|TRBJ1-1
CASSQALETEAFF
TGTGCCAGCAGCCAAGCCCTTGAGACTGAAGCTTTCTTT
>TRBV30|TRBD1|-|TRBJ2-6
CAHNPGQSSGANVLTF
TGTGCCCACAACCCGGGACAGAGCTCTGGGGCCAACGTCCTGACTTTC
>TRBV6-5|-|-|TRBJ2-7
CASSQGTEQYF
TGTGCCAGCAGTCAGGGAACCGAGCAGTACTTC
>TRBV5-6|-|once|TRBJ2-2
CASSLTGGVGELFF
TGTGCCAGCAGCTTGACCGGGGGAGTCGGGGAGCTGTTTTTT
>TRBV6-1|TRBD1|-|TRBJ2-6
CASGGTALYSGANVLTF
TGTGCCAGCGGTGGGACAGCTCTCTACTCTGGGGCCAACGTCCTGACTTTC
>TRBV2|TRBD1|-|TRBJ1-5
CASSEYRGPGNQPQHF
TGTGCCAGCAGTGAATATAGGGGGCCGGGCAATCAGCCCCAGCATTTT
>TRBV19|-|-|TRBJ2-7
CASSMDGSYEQYF
TGTGCCAGTAGTATGGACGGCTCCTACGAGCAGTACTTC
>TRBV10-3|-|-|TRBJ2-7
CAISDGQASYEQYF
TGTGCCATCAGTGATGGCCAGGCCTCCTACGAGCAGTACTTC
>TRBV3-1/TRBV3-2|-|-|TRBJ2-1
CASSHAGPQFF
TGTGCCAGCAGCCATGCCGGGCCACAGTTCTTC
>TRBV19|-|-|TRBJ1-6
CASSITGLNNSPLHF
TGTGCCAGTAGTATCACAGGGTTAAATAATTCACCCCTCCACTTT
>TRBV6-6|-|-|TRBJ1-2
CASRAAGKDGYTF
TGTGCCAGCAGGGCAGCTGGGAAGGATGGCTACACCTTC
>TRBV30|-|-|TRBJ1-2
CAWSVGDNHGCTF
TGTGCCTGGAGTGTCGGAGACAATCATGGCTGCACCTTC
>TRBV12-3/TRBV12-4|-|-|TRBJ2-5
CASRGGAGETQYF
TGTGCCAGCAGGGGCGGCGCTGGAGAGACCCAGTACTTC
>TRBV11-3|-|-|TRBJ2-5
CASSPPGVETQYF
TGTGCCAGCAGCCCCCCCGGGGTGGAGACCCAGTACTTC
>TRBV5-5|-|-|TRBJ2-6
CASSSTASSGANVLTF
TGTGCCAGCAGCTCTACAGCGTCCTCTGGGGCCAACGTCCTGACTTTC
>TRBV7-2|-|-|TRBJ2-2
CASSSSPLSNTGELFF
TGTGCCAGCAGTTCGAGCCCACTATCCAACACCGGGGAGCTGTTTTTT
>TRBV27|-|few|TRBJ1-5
CASSLSQGNQPQHF
TGTGCCAGCAGTTTATCCCAGGGCAATCAGCCCCAGCATTTT
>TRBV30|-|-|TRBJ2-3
CAWSRSERISTDTQYF
TGTGCCTGGAGTCGTTCGGAGCGGATCAGCACAGATACGCAGTATTTT
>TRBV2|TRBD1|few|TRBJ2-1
CASSEARTGGNEQFF
TGTGCCAGCAGTGAAGCGAGGACAGGAGGCAATGAGCAGTTCTTC
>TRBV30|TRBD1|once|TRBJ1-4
CAWKAKGGGGEKLFF
TGTGCCTGGAAAGCTAAAGGAGGGGGCGGTGAAAAACTGTTTTTT
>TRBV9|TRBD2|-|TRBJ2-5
CASSVSTSVGETQYF
TGTGCCAGCAGCGTATCTACTAGCGTAGGAGAGACCCAGTACTTC
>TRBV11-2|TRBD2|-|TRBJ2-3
CASSSGGTSGGATDTQYF
TGTGCCAGCAGCAGTGGTGGGACTAGCGGGGGGGCCACAGATACGCAGTATTTT
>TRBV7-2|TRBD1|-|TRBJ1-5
CASSLQGTSNQPQHF
TGTGCCAGCAGCCTACAGGGGACCAGCAATCAGCCCCAGCATTTT